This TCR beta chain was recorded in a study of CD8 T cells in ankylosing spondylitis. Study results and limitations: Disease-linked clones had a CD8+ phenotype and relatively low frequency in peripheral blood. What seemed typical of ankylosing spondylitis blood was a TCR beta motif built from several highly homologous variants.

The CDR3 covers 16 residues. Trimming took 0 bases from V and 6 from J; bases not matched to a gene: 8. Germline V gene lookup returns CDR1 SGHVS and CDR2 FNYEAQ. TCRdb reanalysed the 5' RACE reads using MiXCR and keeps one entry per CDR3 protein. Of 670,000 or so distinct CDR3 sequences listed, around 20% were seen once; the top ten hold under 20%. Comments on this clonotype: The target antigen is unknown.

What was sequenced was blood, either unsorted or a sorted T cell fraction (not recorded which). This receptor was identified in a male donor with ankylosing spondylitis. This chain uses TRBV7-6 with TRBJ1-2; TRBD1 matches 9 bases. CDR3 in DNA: TGTGCCAGCAGCTTAGCGCCTCTTACAGGGGGCCATGGCTACACCTTC. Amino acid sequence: CASSLAPLTGGHGYTF.